These T cell receptor beta chains were read from a single sample in a study of blood T cell repertoires in COVID-19. TCRdb keeps only in-frame clones here, not all; method: immunoSEQ multiplex PCR. The table includes 150,000 to 200,000 clones, about nine tenths detected once. Sequences were obtained from peripheral blood. These receptors were obtained from a man between 40 and 49 years old with acute or convalescent COVID-19. Both conserved end residues are part of each CDR3. The D gene is left open where the match is weak. Expanded clones are given a class, and other clones once, few, many or no size at all.

.,TRBV5-1,TRBJ1-2,TRBD1,CASSNEQGHYGYTF,TGCGCCAGCAGCAATGAACAGGGGCACTATGGCTACACCTTC
.,TRBV6-1,TRBJ2-1,TRBD2,CASSEAGGSYNEQFF,TGTGCCAGCAGTGAAGCGGGGGGGTCCTACAATGAGCAGTTCTTC
.,TRBV27,TRBJ2-7,.,CASSLSRTRQAYEQYF,TGTGCCAGCAGTTTATCTCGGACACGCCAAGCCTACGAGCAGTACTTC
.,TRBV9,TRBJ1-1,.,CASSPVEGQSTEAFF,TGTGCCAGCAGCCCCGTAGAGGGCCAGTCCACTGAAGCTTTCTTT
.,TRBV30,TRBJ2-6,TRBD1,CAWSVHGRGQEQSGANVLTF,TGTGCCTGGAGTGTACACGGCAGGGGGCAAGAGCAGTCTGGGGCCAACGTCCTGACTTTC
.,TRBV11-2,TRBJ1-1,TRBD1,CASSNTLWGQGVDPEAFF,TGTGCCAGCAGTAACACCTTGTGGGGTCAGGGGGTGGACCCTGAAGCTTTCTTT
.,TRBV4-1,TRBJ1-5,.,CASSQEEGGGNSNQPQHF,TGCGCCAGCAGCCAAGAAGAGGGCGGAGGGAATAGCAATCAGCCCCAGCATTTT
once,TRBV12-3/TRBV12-4,TRBJ2-7,.,CASSLGGSYEQYF,TGTGCCAGCAGTTTGGGGGGTAGTTACGAGCAGTACTTC
.,TRBV29-1,TRBJ1-1,.,CSVVRETMNTEAFF,TGCAGCGTTGTGCGGGAGACCATGAACACTGAAGCTTTCTTT
.,TRBV11-2,TRBJ2-5,TRBD2,CASSARLAGAGETQYF,TGTGCCAGCAGCGCCCGACTAGCGGGGGCGGGAGAGACCCAGTACTTC
.,TRBV9,TRBJ1-5,.,CASSVEGRSNQPQHF,TGTGCCAGCAGCGTAGAGGGGCGTAGCAATCAGCCCCAGCATTTT
.,TRBV5-4,TRBJ1-2,TRBD1,CASSSTGGYGYTF,TGTGCCAGCAGCTCGACAGGGGGATATGGCTACACCTTC
.,TRBV6-6,TRBJ2-5,.,CASSYGNQETQYF,TGTGCCAGCAGTTACGGCAACCAAGAGACCCAGTACTTC
.,TRBV5-1,TRBJ1-4,TRBD1,CASSETGSDEKLFF,TGCGCCAGCAGCGAGACAGGGTCGGATGAAAAACTGTTTTTT
.,TRBV15,TRBJ2-5,TRBD2,CATSRDCPAGDCEETQYF,TGTGCCACCAGCAGAGATTGCCCAGCGGGGGACTGTGAAGAGACCCAGTACTTC
few,TRBV7-9,TRBJ1-1,.,CASSLSQGPEAFF,TGTGCCAGCAGCTTATCACAGGGCCCTGAAGCTTTCTTT
.,TRBV5-1,TRBJ1-1,.,CASSLGAYGTEAFF,TGCGCCAGCAGCTTGGGGGCGTATGGGACTGAAGCTTTCTTT
.,TRBV11-2,TRBJ1-5,.,CASSLGGGQPQHF,TGTGCCAGCAGCTTAGGGGGGGGACAGCCCCAGCATTTT
.,TRBV5-1,TRBJ2-1,.,CASSFLSGGGASNEQFF,TGCGCCAGCAGCTTCCTTTCTGGAGGGGGGGCGTCCAATGAGCAGTTCTTC
.,TRBV7-9,TRBJ2-5,TRBD1,CASSSGQGAETQYF,TGTGCCAGCAGCTCCGGGCAGGGGGCAGAGACCCAGTACTTC
.,TRBV4-3,TRBJ2-1,TRBD1,CASSKRTGQWPYNEQFF,TGCGCCAGCAGCAAAAGAACGGGACAGTGGCCCTACAATGAGCAGTTCTTC
.,TRBV2,TRBJ2-3,TRBD1,CASRVDRARPDTQYF,TGTGCCAGCAGAGTCGACAGGGCGAGGCCAGATACGCAGTATTTT
.,TRBV27,TRBJ1-5,TRBD1,CASSPGQGVQPQHF,TGTGCCAGCAGCCCGGGACAGGGGGTACAGCCCCAGCATTTT
.,TRBV5-6,TRBJ1-2,.,CASSYGGMGGYTF,TGTGCCAGCAGTTATGGGGGGATGGGTGGCTACACCTTC
.,TRBV5-1,TRBJ2-7,TRBD2,CASRKGGGDPYEQYF,TGCGCCAGCAGAAAAGGCGGGGGGGATCCCTACGAGCAGTACTTC
.,TRBV15,TRBJ2-2,TRBD1,CATSRVPGQGLNTGELFF,TGTGCCACCAGCAGGGTCCCGGGACAGGGTTTAAACACCGGGGAGCTGTTTTTT
.,TRBV7-9,TRBJ2-7,.,CASSLVRQGSSYEQYF,TGTGCCAGCAGCTTAGTAAGGCAGGGTTCCTCCTACGAGCAGTACTTC
once,TRBV10-1,TRBJ1-5,.,CASVLSNQPQHF,TGCGCCAGCGTACTCAGCAATCAGCCCCAGCATTTT
.,TRBV4-2,TRBJ2-7,.,CASSQGGPSSYEQYF,TGTGCCAGCAGCCAAGGAGGGCCGAGCTCCTACGAGCAGTACTTC
.,TRBV5-4,TRBJ2-2,TRBD1,CASSFPGQMNGELFF,TGTGCCAGCAGCTTCCCGGGACAGATGAACGGGGAGCTGTTTTTT
.,TRBV19,TRBJ2-1,TRBD2,CASSTGLAGASPYNEQFF,TGTGCCAGTAGTACGGGACTAGCGGGGGCCTCACCCTACAATGAGCAGTTCTTC
.,TRBV7-9,TRBJ2-2,.,CASSPSWRTGELFF,TGTGCCAGCAGCCCCAGCTGGAGGACCGGGGAGCTGTTTTTT
few,TRBV15,TRBJ2-7,TRBD2,CATSSPRGGTYEQYF,TGTGCCACCAGCTCCCCTCGGGGGGGAACCTACGAGCAGTACTTC
.,TRBV11-2,TRBJ2-4,.,CASSKAVAKNIQYF,TGTGCCAGCAGCAAAGCGGTAGCCAAAAACATTCAGTACTTC
.,TRBV7-9,TRBJ2-3,TRBD2,CASSSPRGGGDTQYF,TGTGCCAGCAGCTCCCCGCGGGGGGGAGGAGATACGCAGTATTTT
.,TRBV18,TRBJ1-2,TRBD1,CASSPQRTGLNYGYTF,TGTGCCAGCTCACCTCAAAGGACAGGGCTGAACTATGGCTACACCTTC
.,TRBV4-1,TRBJ2-5,.,CASSHSQVQETQYF,TGCGCCAGCAGCCATTCTCAGGTTCAAGAGACCCAGTACTTC
.,TRBV6-6,TRBJ2-7,.,CASRGGEQYF,TGTGCCAGCAGGGGGGGCGAGCAGTACTTC
.,TRBV4-1,TRBJ2-7,.,CATTFGEAYEQYF,TGCGCCACGACATTTGGGGAGGCCTACGAGCAGTACTTC
.,TRBV30,TRBJ1-1,.,CAWRELNTEAFF,TGTGCCTGGAGGGAGCTGAACACTGAAGCTTTCTTT
.,TRBV19,TRBJ1-5,TRBD1,CASSIAQGARYSNQPQHF,TGTGCCAGTAGTATAGCACAGGGGGCAAGGTATAGCAATCAGCCCCAGCATTTT
.,TRBV11-2,TRBJ1-1,.,CASSQRAGANTEAFF,TGTGCCAGCAGCCAACGCGCGGGAGCCAACACTGAAGCTTTCTTT
.,TRBV11-2,TRBJ2-1,TRBD1,CASSRTGGTYNEQFF,TGTGCCAGCAGCCGGACAGGGGGCACCTACAATGAGCAGTTCTTC
once,TRBV4-1,TRBJ2-7,.,CASSQVGAGSYEQYF,TGCGCCAGCAGCCAAGTAGGGGCAGGTTCGTACGAGCAGTACTTC
.,TRBV7-2,TRBJ2-7,TRBD2,CASSSGLAGGYEQYF,TGTGCCAGCAGCTCTGGACTAGCGGGGGGCTACGAGCAGTACTTC
.,TRBV5-6,TRBJ1-1,TRBD1,CASSVGTGGVRFVNTEAFF,TGTGCCAGCAGCGTGGGGACAGGGGGCGTACGGTTTGTAAACACTGAAGCTTTCTTT